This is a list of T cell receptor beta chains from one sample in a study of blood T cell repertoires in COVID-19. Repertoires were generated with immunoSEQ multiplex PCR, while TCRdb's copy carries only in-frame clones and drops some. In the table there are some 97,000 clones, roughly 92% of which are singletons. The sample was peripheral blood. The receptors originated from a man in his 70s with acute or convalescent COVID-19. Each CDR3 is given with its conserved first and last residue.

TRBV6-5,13,CASTQGSNSPLHF
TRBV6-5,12,CASRGQSDTQYF
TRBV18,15,CASCAGVGGPYEQYF
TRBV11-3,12,CASSLTTYEQYF
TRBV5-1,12,CASTDRGHEQYF
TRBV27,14,CAREQVHSNQPQHF
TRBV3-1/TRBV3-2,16,CASNRLAGGSTGELFF
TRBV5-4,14,CASSFGGRADEQFF
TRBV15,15,CATRQPVLDNSPLHF
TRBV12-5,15,CASGLPTASSYEQYF
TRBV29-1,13,CSGVAGGKNEQFF
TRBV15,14,CATMGRDWNQPQHF
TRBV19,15,CASSIGGGPPDTQYF
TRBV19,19,CASSPRRWTSGRKGYTQYF
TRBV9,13,CASSFQGAGELFF
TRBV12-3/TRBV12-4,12,CASSLSVAQAFF
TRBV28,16,CASSPTSGGSYNEQFF
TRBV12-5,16,CASGFFRVANTGELFF
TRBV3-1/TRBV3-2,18,CASSNSGTGGPRVTEAFF
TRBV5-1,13,CASSLFYRDGYTF
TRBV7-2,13,CASSRGSHTEAFF
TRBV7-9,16,CASSYGTSGRTDTQYF
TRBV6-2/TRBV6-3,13,CASSYRSLDTQYF
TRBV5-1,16,CASSFSLAGISYEQYF
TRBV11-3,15,CASRPGGLAGYEQYF
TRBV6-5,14,CASSRDRVNTEAFF
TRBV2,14,CASSVRQGNQPQHF
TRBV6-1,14,CASSYLTGDTEAFF
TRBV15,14,CATSRQVRDTEAFF
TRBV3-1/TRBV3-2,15,CASSQDRTFNQPQHF
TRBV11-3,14,CASSLEDSHTEAFF
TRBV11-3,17,CASSLAILADNTGELFF
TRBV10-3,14,CAISESTGGYEQYF
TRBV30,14,CAWSLRQGAYEQYF
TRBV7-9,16,CASSLKGTSGYNEQFF
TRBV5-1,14,CASSLAGGQDTQYF
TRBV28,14,CASAQVTGPYGYTF
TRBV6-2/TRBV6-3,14,CASSYLSGTGKLFF
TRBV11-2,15,CASSPGNPYNSPLHF
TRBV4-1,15,CASSQGVGLSPGYTF
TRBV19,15,CASSISTGKTYEQYF
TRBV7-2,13,CASSLGAKSEQFF
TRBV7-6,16,CASKPVASGVQETQYF
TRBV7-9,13,CASSLGGDQPQHF
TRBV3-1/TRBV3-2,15,CASSRTAYSNQPQHF
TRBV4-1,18,CASSPTGASVQKYNEQFF
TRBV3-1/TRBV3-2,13,CASSQDTSNEQFF
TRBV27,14,CATAGGRAQAPQHF
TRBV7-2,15,CASSAVLGGRNEQYF
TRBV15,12,CATSKEYGEQFF
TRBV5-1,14,CASSLEIGTHGYTF
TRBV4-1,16,CASSQVTGSRAGELFF